What follows describes a single TCR beta chain. No cognate antigen has been identified for it. Base-call qualities are not available, and no considerably larger clone is one nucleotide away. The trim is 0 bases for V and 1 base for J, with a gap of 10 bases between the germline ends. From the cysteine up to the phenylalanine, the CDR3 has a length of 15 residues. CDR3 DNA only is kept here, 45 bases in frame from base 1. The germline V gene provides CDR1 SGHDT and CDR2 YYEEEE. The data derive from a study of T cell repertoires in cytomegalovirus infection (dated by TCRdb to about 2019). With respect to the entire study: Alongside well-studied HLA-B-restricted epitopes, the peptide stimulations were aimed at recently identified HLA-C-restricted CMV epitopes, whose presentation resists viral immunomodulation. The HLA type of each donor mattered for the analysis, because public TCR beta signatures pointed to carriage of CMV infection along with the matching HLA type. Study-wide findings and limitations: Cumulative frequency of public TCR beta family members discriminated carriers of CMV infection plus the relevant HLA type in this cohort and an independent 352-donor cohort. In the ex vivo response, HLA-C-restricted CMV-specific TCR beta clonotypes were dominant, and in two of eight donors the single most frequent clonotype came from this HLA-C-restricted group.

Sample treatment or condition, as interpreted from the label and publication: in vitro stimulation with specific CMV peptide epitopes to enrich CMV-specific T cells. This sample was sequenced with an Illumina HiSeq 1500. In-frame beta chains were kept once TCRdb had trimmed the public reads at Q25 with fastp and called clones with MiXCR. When rows share a CDR3 protein, they turn into one entry using the most common DNA and genes. In all, the sample holds approximately 1,000,000 distinct CDR3 sequences, and around 30% of those were seen once. The ten biggest clones cover 11% to 15% of the sample. This sequence was found in a human donor in good health (CMV status not recorded). Some clones in this sample may be carry-over from other donors' samples. This specimen consisted of cultured CD8+ T cells from PBMCs, obtained from culture after CMV antigen stimulation. The V and J segments used are TRBV5-6 and TRBJ1-2, with the D gene too uncertain to name. The nucleotides read TGTGCCAGCAGCTTGGGTGGTTGGAGTAACTATGGCTACACCTTC. Translated, this gives CASSLGGWSNYGYTF.